This record looks at one T cell receptor beta chain sequence and its context. Antigen: not known. A sample-barcoded 5' primer and a J-beta primer mix were used in a second PCR of roughly 6 to 12 cycles. Each cDNA molecule was tagged by a template-switch adaptor that had 12 random nucleotides. Via MiXCR, TCRdb re-called the 5' RACE reads, giving one row per CDR3 protein. The table shows over 1,500,000 distinct CDR3 sequences, with roughly two fifths occurring only once. Each sample yielded at least 6 micrograms of PBMC total RNA. These data are taken from a study of blood T cells in healthy people across ages. Study at large: Capture via template switching afforded approximately one barcoded beta molecule per two T cells.

The CDR3 spans 14 residues. The germline CDR1 and CDR2 sequences are SGHTA and FQGNSA. Study-level findings and limits: Age brought a roughly linear fall in TCR beta diversity measured per million T cells.

This sequence originates from a human donor in good health. The chain recombines TRBV7-2 with TRBJ2-7; TRBD1 agrees at 11 bases. Judging by the DNA end, TRBJ2-1 fits better; the J call may be wrong. Sequencing was performed on blood. The CDR3 reads CASSPRDRGETQFF. CDR3 DNA: TGTGCCAGCAGCCCCCGGGACAGGGGGGAGACCCAGTTCTTC.